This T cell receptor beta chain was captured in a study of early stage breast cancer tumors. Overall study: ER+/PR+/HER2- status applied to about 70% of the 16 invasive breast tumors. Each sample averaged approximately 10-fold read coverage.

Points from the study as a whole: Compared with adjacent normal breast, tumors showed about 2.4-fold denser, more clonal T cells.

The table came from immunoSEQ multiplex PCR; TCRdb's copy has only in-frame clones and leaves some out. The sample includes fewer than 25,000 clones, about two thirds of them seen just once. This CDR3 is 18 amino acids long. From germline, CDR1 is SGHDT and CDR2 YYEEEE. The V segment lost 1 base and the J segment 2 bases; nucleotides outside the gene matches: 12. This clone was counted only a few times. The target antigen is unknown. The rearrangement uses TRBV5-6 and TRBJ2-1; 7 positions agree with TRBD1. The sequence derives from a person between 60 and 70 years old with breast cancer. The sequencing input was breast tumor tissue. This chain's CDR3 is CASSLPARGQGTYNEQFF. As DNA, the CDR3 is TGTGCCAGCAGCTTGCCAGCGAGGGGGCAGGGGACCTACAATGAGCAGTTCTTC.